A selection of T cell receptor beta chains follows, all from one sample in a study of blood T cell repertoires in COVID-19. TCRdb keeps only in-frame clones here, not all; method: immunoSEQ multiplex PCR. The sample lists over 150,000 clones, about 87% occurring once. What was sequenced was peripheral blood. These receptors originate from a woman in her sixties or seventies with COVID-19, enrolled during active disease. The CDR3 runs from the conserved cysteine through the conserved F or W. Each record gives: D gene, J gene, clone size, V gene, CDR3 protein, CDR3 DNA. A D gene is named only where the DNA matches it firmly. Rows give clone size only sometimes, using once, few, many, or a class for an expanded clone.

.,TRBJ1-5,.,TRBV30,CAWSPGDPNQPQHF,TGTGCCTGGAGTCCGGGGGATCCCAATCAGCCCCAGCATTTT
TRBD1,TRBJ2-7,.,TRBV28,CASSLTGTGGAYEQYF,TGTGCCAGCAGTCTAACTGGGACAGGGGGCGCCTACGAGCAGTACTTC
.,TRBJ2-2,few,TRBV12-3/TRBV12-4,CASSLGGPGELFF,TGTGCCAGCAGTTTAGGAGGGCCCGGGGAGCTGTTTTTT
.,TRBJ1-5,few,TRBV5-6,CASSGGAAPNQPQHF,TGTGCCAGCAGTGGGGGGGCAGCCCCAAACCAGCCCCAGCATTTT
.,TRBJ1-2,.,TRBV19,CASSSGFYGYTF,TGTGCCAGTAGTTCAGGATTCTATGGCTACACCTTC
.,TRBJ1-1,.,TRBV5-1,CASSLNSGLNTEAFF,TGCGCCAGCAGCTTGAATTCAGGGCTGAACACTGAAGCTTTCTTT
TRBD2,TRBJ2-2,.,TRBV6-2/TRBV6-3,CASSYVAGTWIGELFF,TGTGCCAGCAGTTATGTAGCGGGAACTTGGATCGGGGAGCTGTTTTTT
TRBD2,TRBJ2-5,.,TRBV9,CASSVDRLAGRETQYF,TGTGCCAGCAGCGTAGACCGTTTAGCGGGAAGAGAGACCCAGTACTTC
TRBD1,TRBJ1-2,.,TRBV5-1,CASSLEGTGEDGYTF,TGCGCCAGCAGCTTGGAAGGGACAGGGGAGGATGGCTACACCTTC
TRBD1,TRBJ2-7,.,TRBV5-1,CASSPPRDRVHEQYF,TGCGCCAGCAGCCCACCGCGGGACAGGGTTCACGAGCAGTACTTC
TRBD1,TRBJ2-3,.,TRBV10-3,CAISDGTGRGTDTQYF,TGTGCCATCAGTGATGGGACAGGGAGAGGTACAGATACGCAGTATTTT
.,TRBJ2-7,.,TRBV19,CASSHRDTAYEQYF,TGTGCCAGTAGTCATCGGGACACGGCCTACGAGCAGTACTTC
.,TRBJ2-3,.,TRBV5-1,CASSLAVQSTDTQYF,TGCGCCAGCAGCTTAGCGGTTCAAAGCACAGATACGCAGTATTTT
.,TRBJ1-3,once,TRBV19,CASSIDSSSGNTIYF,TGTGCCAGTAGTATTGACAGTAGCTCTGGAAACACCATATATTTT
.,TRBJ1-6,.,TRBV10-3,CAISATGQSNSPLHF,TGTGCCATCAGTGCCACCGGACAGTCTAATTCACCCCTCCACTTT
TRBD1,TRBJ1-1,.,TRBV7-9,CASSPPWTGNTEAFF,TGTGCCAGCAGCCCACCGTGGACAGGAAACACTGAAGCTTTCTTT
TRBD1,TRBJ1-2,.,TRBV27,CATHPGQGAYGYTF,TGTGCCACCCATCCGGGACAGGGGGCGTATGGCTACACCTTC
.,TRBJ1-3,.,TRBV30,CAWSYKRTLGVYSF,TGTGCCTGGAGTTATAAGAGAACCCTCGGGGTTTACTCATTT
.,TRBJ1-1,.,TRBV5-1,CASSLDGRGSNTEAFF,TGCGCCAGCAGCTTGGATGGCAGGGGATCGAACACTGAAGCTTTCTTT
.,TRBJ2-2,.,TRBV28,CASTSGRGELFF,TGTGCCAGCACCTCTGGGAGGGGGGAGCTGTTTTTT
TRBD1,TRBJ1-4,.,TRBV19,CASRGTGLREKLFF,TGTGCCAGTAGGGGGACAGGCCTCAGAGAAAAACTGTTTTTT
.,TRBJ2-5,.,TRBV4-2,CASSQEERGETQYF,TGTGCCAGCAGCCAAGAGGAAAGGGGGGAGACCCAGTACTTC
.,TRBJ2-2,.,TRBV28,CASRKSNYRRGNTGELFF,TGTGCCAGCAGGAAGTCAAACTACCGACGGGGGAACACCGGGGAGCTGTTTTTT
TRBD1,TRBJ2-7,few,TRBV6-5,CASFGQGYEQYF,TGTGCCAGCTTCGGACAGGGCTACGAGCAGTACTTC
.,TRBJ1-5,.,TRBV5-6,CASSLARGQPQHF,TGTGCCAGCAGCTTGGCCAGGGGACAGCCCCAGCATTTT
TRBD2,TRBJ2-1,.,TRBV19,CASSMGGGEQFF,TGTGCCAGTAGCATGGGGGGGGGTGAGCAGTTCTTC
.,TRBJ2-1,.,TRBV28,CASSFGAGAYNEQFF,TGTGCCAGCAGTTTCGGGGCAGGGGCTTACAATGAGCAGTTCTTC
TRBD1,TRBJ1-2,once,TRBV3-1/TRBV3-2,CASSPDMGQAAGYTF,TGTGCCAGCAGCCCCGACATGGGACAGGCGGCTGGCTACACCTTC
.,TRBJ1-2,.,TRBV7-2,CASSSVGGHGYTF,TGTGCCAGCAGCTCGGTTGGCGGCCATGGCTACACCTTC
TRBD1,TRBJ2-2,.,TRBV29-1,CSATTTGEIGELFF,TGCAGCGCCACCACGACAGGGGAGATCGGGGAGCTGTTTTTT
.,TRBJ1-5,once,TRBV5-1,CASSLGEGDQPQHF,TGCGCCAGCAGCTTGGGAGAGGGCGATCAGCCCCAGCATTTT
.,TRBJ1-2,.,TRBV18,CASSPGAGRDRANYGYTF,TGTGCCAGCTCACCAGGGGCCGGCAGGGATCGAGCTAACTATGGCTACACCTTC
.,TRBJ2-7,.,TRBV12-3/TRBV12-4,CASSAQNYEQYF,TGTGCCAGCAGCGCACAGAACTACGAGCAGTACTTC
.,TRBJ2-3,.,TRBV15,CATSRELYPTDTQYF,TGTGCCACCAGCAGAGAACTGTACCCAACAGATACGCAGTATTTT
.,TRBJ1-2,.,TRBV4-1,CASSQGQGRNYGYTF,TGCGCCAGCAGCCAAGGGCAGGGTCGCAACTATGGCTACACCTTC
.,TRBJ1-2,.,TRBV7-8,CASSLAGSGGYTF,TGTGCCAGCAGCTTAGCTGGTTCAGGAGGCTACACCTTC
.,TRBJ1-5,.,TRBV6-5,CASLKQPQHF,TGTGCCAGCTTAAAACAGCCCCAGCATTTT
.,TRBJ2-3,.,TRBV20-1,CSVTLTDTQYF,TGCAGTGTGACTCTCACAGATACGCAGTATTTT
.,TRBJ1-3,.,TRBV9,CASSVDPWRVSSGNTIYF,TGTGCCAGCAGCGTAGATCCCTGGCGGGTGAGCTCTGGAAACACCATATATTTT
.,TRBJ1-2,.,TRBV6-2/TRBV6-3,CASSFLQGGGLGYTF,TGTGCCAGCAGTTTCCTCCAGGGAGGAGGTCTTGGCTACACCTTC
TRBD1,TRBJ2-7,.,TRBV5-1,CASSLTGTGAYEQYF,TGCGCCAGCAGCTTGACCGGGACAGGGGCCTACGAGCAGTACTTC
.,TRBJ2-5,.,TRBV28,CASSSRTREYQETQYF,TGTGCCAGCAGCTCCCGTACGCGGGAATACCAAGAGACCCAGTACTTC
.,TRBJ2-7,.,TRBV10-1,CPPPRLEAWVSLLYEQYF,TGCCCCCCCCCTCGACTGGAGGCCTGGGTCTCCCTCCTCTACGAGCAGTACTTC
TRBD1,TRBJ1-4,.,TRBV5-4,CASSLDRGQANEKLFF,TGTGCCAGCAGCTTGGACAGGGGGCAGGCTAATGAAAAACTGTTTTTT
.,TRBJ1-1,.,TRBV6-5,CASSPRGGPNTEAFF,TGTGCCAGCAGTCCCCGGGGGGGGCCGAACACTGAAGCTTTCTTT
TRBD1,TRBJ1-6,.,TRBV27,CASSRTGESYNSPLHF,TGTGCCAGCTCCCGGACAGGGGAGTCCTATAATTCACCCCTCCACTTT
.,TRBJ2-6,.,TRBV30,CAWSVFRTSAISGANVLTF,TGTGCCTGGAGTGTCTTTCGTACGAGCGCAATCTCTGGGGCCAACGTCCTGACTTTC
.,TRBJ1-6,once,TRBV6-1,CASSEDRDSPLHF,TGTGCCAGCAGTGAAGACAGGGATTCACCCCTCCACTTT
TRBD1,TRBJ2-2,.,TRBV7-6,CASSLYLGTGRANTGELFF,TGTGCCAGCAGCCTGTACTTAGGGACAGGGAGGGCTAACACCGGGGAGCTGTTTTTT
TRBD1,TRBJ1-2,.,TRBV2,CASSEDRGRNGYTF,TGTGCCAGCAGTGAAGACAGGGGGCGAAATGGCTACACCTTC
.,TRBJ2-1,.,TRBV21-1,CASSNRGYNEQFF,TGTGCCAGCAGCAACAGAGGGTACAATGAGCAGTTCTTC